These 10 T cell receptor beta chains originate from one sample sequenced in a study of cytomegalovirus exposure and HLA in healthy donors. Primers for the PCR totalled 60 Vbeta and 13 Jbeta. The method was immunoSEQ multiplex PCR; TCRdb's version includes in-frame clones alone and lacks a portion of them. The sample lists hundreds of thousands of clones, less than 85% occurring once. Sequenced input: PBMCs. These receptors all stem from a man younger than 35 in good health and CMV-seronegative.

V gene TRBV12-5 combines with J gene TRBJ1-2, with D possibly matching TRBD1 (5 bases). CDR1 and CDR2 (germline): LGHNT, FRNRAP. This CDR3 comprises 12 residues. V was clipped by 3 bases and J by 12 bases, with 14 bases between them. The CDR3 sequence: CASGFDTGYNTF. CDR3 nucleotide sequence: TGTGCTAGTGGTTTCGACACAGGTTATAACACCTTC.

The genes are TRBV28 and TRBJ2-7; the match to TRBD2 covers 13 bases. This CDR3 spans 16 amino acids. CDR1 MDHEN and CDR2 SYDVKM come from the germline V gene. Germline trimming cut 1 base from V and 3 bases from J; bases unmatched to any gene: 3. As DNA, the CDR3 is TGTGCCAGCAGTTTATTAGGGACTAGCGGGGACTACGAGCAGTACTTC. Protein product: CASSLLGTSGDYEQYF.

The rearrangement uses TRBV19 and TRBJ2-7, with a tentative D call TRBD2 (6 bases). CDR3 length: 13 amino acids. Germline CDR1 reads LNHDA; CDR2 reads SQIVND (reference sequence). V shed 2 bases and J shed 7 bases, with 12 bases lying between them. CDR3 nucleotides: TGTGCCAGTAGTATAACTCTAGCGACAGAGCAGTACTTC. This encodes CASSITLATEQYF. The full variable domain, with the rest looked up from reference TRBV19 and TRBJ2-7, is DGGITQSPKYLFRKEGQNVTLSCEQNLNHDAMYWYRQDPGQGLRLIYYSQIVNDFQKGDIAEGYSVSREKKESFPLTVTSAQKNPTAFYLCASSITLATEQYFGPGTRLTVT.

CDR3 protein: CASSPPGLHRTDTQYF. The DNA for the CDR3 is TGTGCCAGCAGCCCCCCGGGACTACACCGCACAGATACGCAGTATTTT. The chain has TRBV7-2 and TRBJ2-3, with TRBD2 matching 7 bases. Germline CDR1 SGHTA, CDR2 FQGNSA. This CDR3 comprises 16 residues. J was trimmed by 1 base and V by 5 bases; bases with no gene match: 9.

This chain links TRBV4-1 with TRBJ1-5, with a possible D match to TRBD1 (5 bases). CDR1 is MGHRA and CDR2 is YSYEKL in the germline V gene. Trimming shortened V by 1 base and J by 2 bases, and 15 bases separated the two germline ends. CDR3 length: 17 amino acids. The DNA for the CDR3 is TGCGCCAGCAGCCAAGGACCAGGGAGGTTTGGCAATCAGCCCCAGCATTTT. Translating it yields CASSQGPGRFGNQPQHF.

The chain joins TRBV21-1 to TRBJ2-3; no check of the table's D call, TRBD2, against the DNA was made. TRBV21-1 represents a pseudogene. This CDR3 comprises 15 residues. The CDR3 DNA reads as TGTGCCAGCAGCAAGGGGGGGGGTTCGGTAGATACGCAGTATTTT. Translated: CASSKGGGSVDTQYF.

This chain links TRBV30 with TRBJ1-3; TRBD1 matches at 9 bases. Germline CDR1 GTSNPN, CDR2 SVGIG (reference sequence). V lost 2 bases, J lost 15 bases, and 14 bases stayed unmatched. This CDR3 has 14 amino acids. The CDR3 spells CAWSIPGQGNTRYF. The CDR3 DNA reads TGTGCCTGGAGTATACCGGGACAGGGAAACACCCGATATTTT.

The rearrangement uses TRBV5-4 and TRBJ2-1, with 12 bases identical to TRBD2. Per germline, CDR1 SGHNT and CDR2 YYREEE (reference sequence). The CDR3 has 17 residues. V trimming: 4 bases; J trimming: 5 bases; junction bases outside the gene matches: 10. CDR3 nucleotides: TGTGCCAGCAGCATACCCGGACGACTAGCGGGGGACAATGAGCAGTTCTTC. It translates to CASSIPGRLAGDNEQFF.

The V and J genes are TRBV27 and TRBJ1-1; 9 bases map to TRBD1. The length of the CDR3 is 15 residues. CDR1 and CDR2 from the germline V gene are MNHEY and SMNVEV (reference sequence). V was pared by 5 bases and J by 0 bases, with 4 bases of the junction left unmatched. The CDR3: CASSLGTGLNTEAFF. The CDR3 DNA follows: TGTGCCAGCAGTCTGGGGACAGGGCTGAACACTGAAGCTTTCTTT.

This chain connects TRBV20-1 to TRBJ2-1; possibly TRBD2 for D (5 bases). The CDR3 has 11 amino acids. Germline lookup yields CDR1 DFQATT and CDR2 SNEGSKA (reference sequence). V was pared by 7 bases and J by 8 bases, with 12 bases between. The chain's CDR3 is CSVVGEYEQFF. CDR3 coding DNA: TGCAGTGTAGTGGGAGAATATGAGCAGTTCTTC.